The table lists the clone carrying this T cell receptor beta chain with a few counts. Its antigen is still unknown. The data are from a study of T-cell reconstitution after alpha-beta-depleted transplantation in children. Points from the study as a whole: The authors attributed T-cell counts and diversity one year after transplant mostly to newly produced T cells.

A TCRbeta library incorporating unique molecular identifiers was prepared. TCRdb fed the PCR reads into MiXCR, producing one record per CDR3 protein. The sample consists of fewer than 750,000 distinct CDR3 sequences, over 25% of them appearing once. The V gene's germline CDR1 is MDHEN and CDR2 SYDVKM. The CDR3 is 14 residues long. V dropped 7 bases and J dropped 2 bases, with 15 bases sitting between them. The rearrangement uses TRBV28 and TRBJ2-7; D not resolved. Sample: PBMCs, taken before TCRalphabeta/CD19-depleted stem cell transplant. This TCR derives from a boy under two years old with Wiskott-Aldrich syndrome, due to receive a stem cell transplant. CDR3 in amino acids: CASNSDGLPYEQYF. DNA for the CDR3: TGTGCCAGCAATTCCGACGGGCTTCCCTACGAGCAGTACTTC.